This TCR beta chain was documented in a study of glioma-infiltrating T cells after dendritic cell vaccination. Primers: 60 V beta forward and 13 J beta reverse. Profiled with immunoSEQ multiplex PCR; TCRdb holds only in-frame clones, not every one. The sample records around 62,000 clones, roughly 80% being singletons. The CDR3 sequence is 14 residues long. The V gene lost 0 bases and the J gene lost 6 bases, with 11 bases spanning the gap. Germline V gene data show CDR1 as SGHRS and CDR2 as YFSETQ. Fresh-frozen tumor tissue and more than two years of survival data were available for all. None of the glioblastoma patients had an isocitrate dehydrogenase mutation. PBMC sampling occurred before vaccination, two weeks after the third dose, and at progression.

The chain uses TRBV5-1 and TRBJ2-3, with D uncertain. The specimen comprised blood, sampled before dendritic cell vaccination. The receptor comes from a human donor with glioblastoma. This chain's CDR3 is CASSLEVGRDTQYF. The CDR3 DNA reads as TGCGCCAGCAGCTTGGAGGTGGGCCGGGATACGCAGTATTTT.